This TCR beta chain was observed in a study of blood T cell repertoires in COVID-19. At the level of the study: The study drew acute and convalescent COVID-19 samples from the United States, Italy and Spain.

Sequencing used immunoSEQ multiplex PCR; TCRdb keeps in-frame clones, though not all of them. The table shows about 190,000 clones, with almost 85% occurring only once. The receptor was derived from a woman aged 70-85 years with active or convalescent COVID-19. The sequenced sample consisted of peripheral blood.

The CDR3 spells CAWSVRFRYRGGCYQPQHF. The CDR3 DNA reads TGTGCCTGGAGTGTACGTTTTAGGTACAGGGGAGGTTGCTATCAGCCCCAGCATTTT. The chain recombines TRBV30 with TRBJ1-5, with 7 bases fitting TRBD1. The CDR3 runs to 19 residues. With V trimmed by 0 bases and J by 5 bases, 19 bases remained unmatched. Germline CDR1 is GTSNPN and CDR2 is SVGIG (reference sequence).